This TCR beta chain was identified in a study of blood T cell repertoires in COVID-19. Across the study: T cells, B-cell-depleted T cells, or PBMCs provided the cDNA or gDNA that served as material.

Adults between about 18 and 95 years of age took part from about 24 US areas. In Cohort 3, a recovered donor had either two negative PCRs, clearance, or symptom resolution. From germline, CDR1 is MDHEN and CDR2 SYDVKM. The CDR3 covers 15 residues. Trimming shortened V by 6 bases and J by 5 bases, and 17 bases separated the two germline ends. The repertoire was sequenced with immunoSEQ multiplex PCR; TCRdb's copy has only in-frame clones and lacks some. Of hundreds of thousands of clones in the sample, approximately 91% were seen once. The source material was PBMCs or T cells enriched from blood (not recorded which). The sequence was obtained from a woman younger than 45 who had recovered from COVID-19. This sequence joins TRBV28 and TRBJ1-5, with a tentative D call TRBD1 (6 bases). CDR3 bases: TGTGCCAGCAGGTCACAGGGTCCGATCCATCAGCCCCAGCATTTT. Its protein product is CASRSQGPIHQPQHF.